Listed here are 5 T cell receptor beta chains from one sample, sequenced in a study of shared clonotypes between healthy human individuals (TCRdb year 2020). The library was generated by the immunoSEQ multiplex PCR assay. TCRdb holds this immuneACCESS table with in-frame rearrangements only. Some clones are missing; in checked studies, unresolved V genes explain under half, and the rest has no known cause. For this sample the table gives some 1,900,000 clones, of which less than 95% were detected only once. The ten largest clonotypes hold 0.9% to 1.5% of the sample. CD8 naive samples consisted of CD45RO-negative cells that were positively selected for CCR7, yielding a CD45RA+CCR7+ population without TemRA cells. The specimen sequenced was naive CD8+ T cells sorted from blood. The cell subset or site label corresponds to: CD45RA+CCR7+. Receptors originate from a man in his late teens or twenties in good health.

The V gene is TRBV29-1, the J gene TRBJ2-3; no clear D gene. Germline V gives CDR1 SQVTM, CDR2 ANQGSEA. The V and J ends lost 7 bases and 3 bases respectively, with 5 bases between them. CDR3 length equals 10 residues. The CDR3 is CSDSTDTQYF. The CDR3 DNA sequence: TGCAGCGACAGTACAGATACGCAGTATTTT.

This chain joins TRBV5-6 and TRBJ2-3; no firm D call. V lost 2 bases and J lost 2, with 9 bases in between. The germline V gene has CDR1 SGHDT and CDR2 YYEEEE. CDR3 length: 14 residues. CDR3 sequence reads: CASSFGGNTDTQYF. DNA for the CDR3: TGTGCCAGCAGCTTCGGTGGTAACACAGATACGCAGTATTTT.

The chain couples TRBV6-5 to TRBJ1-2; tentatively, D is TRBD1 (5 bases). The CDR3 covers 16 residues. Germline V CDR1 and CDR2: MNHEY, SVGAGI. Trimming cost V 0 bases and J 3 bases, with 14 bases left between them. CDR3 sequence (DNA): TGTGCCAGCAGTTACTCAAAGGGAAGGGGTGACTATGGCTACACCTTC. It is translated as CASSYSKGRGDYGYTF.

CDR3 residues: CASSLGQGGNEQFF. The CDR3 nucleotides are TGTGCCAGCAGCCTTGGACAGGGCGGGAATGAGCAGTTCTTC. The rearrangement joins TRBV9 to TRBJ2-1, with 8 nucleotides matching TRBD1. The CDR3 is made up of 14 amino acids. V was clipped by 4 bases and J by 7 bases; unmatched bases: 7. Germline CDR1 and CDR2: SGDLS and YYNGEE.

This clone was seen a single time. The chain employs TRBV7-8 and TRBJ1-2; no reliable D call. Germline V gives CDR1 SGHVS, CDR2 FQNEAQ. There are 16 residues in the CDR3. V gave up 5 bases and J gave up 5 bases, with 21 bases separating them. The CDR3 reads CASSQQTPGFIYGYTF. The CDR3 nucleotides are TGTGCCAGCAGCCAACAAACACCGGGATTCATTTATGGCTACACCTTC. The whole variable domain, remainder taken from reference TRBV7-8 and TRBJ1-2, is GAGVSQSPRYKVAKRGQDVALRCDPISGHVSLFWYQQALGQGPEFLTYFQNEAQLDKSGLPSDRFFAERPEGSVSTLKIQRTQQEDSAVYLCASSQQTPGFIYGYTFGSGTRLTVV.